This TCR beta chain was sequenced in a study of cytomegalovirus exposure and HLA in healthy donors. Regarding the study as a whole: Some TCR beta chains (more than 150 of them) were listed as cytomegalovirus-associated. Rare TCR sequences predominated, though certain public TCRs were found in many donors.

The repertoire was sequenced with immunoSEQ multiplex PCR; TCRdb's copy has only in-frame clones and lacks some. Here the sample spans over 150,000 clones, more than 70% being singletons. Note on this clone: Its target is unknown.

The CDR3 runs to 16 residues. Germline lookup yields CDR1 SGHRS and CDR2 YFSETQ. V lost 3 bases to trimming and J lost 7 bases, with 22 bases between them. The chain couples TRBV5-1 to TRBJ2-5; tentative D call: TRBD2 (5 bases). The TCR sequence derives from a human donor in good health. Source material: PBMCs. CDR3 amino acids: CASSSAFEGPMGTQYF. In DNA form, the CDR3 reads TGCGCCAGCAGCTCGGCCTTTGAGGGCCCCATGGGGACCCAGTACTTC.